Each of the 10 T cell receptor beta chains below was sequenced from the same sample in a study of glioma-infiltrating T cells. Amplification of TCR alpha and beta CDR3 regions from RNA used iRepertoire nested multiplex PCR. In TCRdb, the multiplex PCR reads were re-called with MiXCR into one record per CDR3 protein. The data hold under 150,000 distinct CDR3 sequences, with around 23% observed a single time. The specimen sequenced was glioma tissue, nonneoplastic brain tissue, or PBMCs (not recorded which). These receptors originate from a human donor with low-grade glioma or glioblastoma, undergoing nonglioma brain surgery, or in good health (not recorded which).

The table lists this clonotype with a few counts. This rearrangement joins TRBV7-9 to TRBJ2-7; TRBD1 might be the D (6 bases). The CDR3 sequence is 15 residues long. Germline V gene lookup returns CDR1 SEHNR and CDR2 FQNEAQ (reference sequence). Trimming stripped 5 bases from V and 3 bases from J, with 17 bases between. The CDR3 DNA sequence: TGTGCCAGCAGCCCAGGGACAAGGGGGTACTACGAGCAGTACGTC. Its translation: CASSPGTRGYYEQYV.

V usage is TRBV7-2 and J usage is TRBJ1-6; D is unresolved. Between the trimmed V and J ends, which lost 1 base and 10 bases, there was a span of 5 bases. There are 12 residues in the CDR3. Germline V gene sequence: CDR1 SGHTA, CDR2 FQGNSA. CDR3 region: CASSLGPSPLHF. Here the CDR3 DNA reads TGTGCCAGCAGCTTAGGACCCTCACCCCTCCACTTT.

Only a few counts were recorded for this clonotype. V usage is TRBV12-3 or TRBV12-4 and J usage is TRBJ2-1; unclear D gene. The V end was cut by 2 bases, the J end by 8 bases, with 4 bases between. The CDR3 consists of 11 residues. DNA of the CDR3: TGTGCCAGCAGTTTATTGGATGAGCAGTTCTTC. Its protein is CASSLLDEQFF.

For this clonotype: A read error is possible here, since a much larger clone lies one base away. This chain connects TRBV7-2 to TRBJ2-1; D is undetermined. V was shortened by 5 bases and J by 8 bases, with 13 bases between the two germline ends. CDR1 SGHTA and CDR2 FQGNSA come from the germline V gene. This CDR3 spans 13 amino acids. The CDR3 sequence is CASSLSAPDEQFF. CDR3 sequence (DNA): TGTGCCAGCAGCCTCTCGGCCCCGGATGAGCAGTTCTTC.

This clonotype was seen a handful of times. The chain uses TRBV24-1 and TRBJ2-1; D is possibly TRBD2 (6 bases). With 4 bases removed from V and 5 bases from J, the gap between germline ends came to 14 bases. Germline CDR1 KGHDR, CDR2 SFDVKD. This CDR3 region has 15 residues. In DNA form, the CDR3 reads TGTGCCACCAGTGAATCGGGACTTCGCGACAATGAGCAGTTCTTC. It encodes CATSESGLRDNEQFF.

For this clonotype: This could be a read error, since a much larger clone is one nucleotide away. The CDR3 DNA reads TGCAGTGCTACCGCCGACAGACTCTATGGCTACATCTTC. Its translation is CSATADRLYGYIF. This chain links TRBV20-1 with TRBJ1-2, with TRBD1 as a possible D gene (5 bases). The CDR3 sequence is 13 residues long. Looked up from germline, CDR1 is DFQATT and CDR2 is SNEGSKA (reference sequence).

This clonotype turned up a few times. The chain joins TRBV11-2 to TRBJ1-6; D may be TRBD1 (5 bases). The length of the CDR3 is 15 residues. Trimming removed 1 base at V and 4 bases at J, with 8 bases between. Germline V gives CDR1 SGHAT, CDR2 FQNNGV. The CDR3, as DNA: TGTGCCAGCAGCTTAGTTAAGGGGTATAATTCACCCCTCCACTTT. Its translation is CASSLVKGYNSPLHF. The full variable domain, its missing parts supplied by reference TRBV11-2 and TRBJ1-6, is EAGVAQSPRYKIIEKRQSVAFWCNPISGHATLYWYQQILGQGPKLLIQFQNNGVVDDSQLPKDRFSAERLKGVDSTLKIQPAKLEDSAVYLCASSLVKGYNSPLHFGNGTRLTVT.

The gene calls are TRBV18 and TRBJ1-6; D unresolved. The CDR3 extends over 13 amino acids. Germline CDR1 and CDR2: KGHSH and LQKENI. The V gene lost 5 bases and the J gene lost 10 bases, with 12 bases spanning the gap. CDR3: CASSLVEGSPLHF. The CDR3 DNA follows: TGTGCCAGCTCATTGGTGGAAGGATCACCCCTCCACTTT.

This clonotype has a handful of counts. The rearrangement links TRBV20-1 to TRBJ2-1, with D uncertain. The V end was cut by 1 base, the J end by 1 base, with 14 bases between. The germline gives CDR1 DFQATT, CDR2 SNEGSKA (reference sequence). The CDR3 is 16 amino acids. In DNA form, the CDR3 reads TGCAGTGCTAGAGCCCCTGGGCCCCCATCCTACAATGAGCAGTTCTTC. The encoded protein is CSARAPGPPSYNEQFF.

The J gene is TRBJ2-7, the V gene TRBV3-1; possibly TRBD2 for D (5 bases). The CDR3 covers 15 residues. The germline CDR1 and CDR2 sequences are LGHDT and YNNKEL (reference sequence). The V end lost 4 bases, the J end lost 3 bases, and 16 bases lay between the germline ends. The CDR3 protein is CASSLKGASGYEQYV. CDR3 in DNA: TGTGCCAGCAGCCTCAAGGGTGCCAGCGGCTACGAGCAGTACGTC.